Shown below are 19 T cell receptor beta chains from a single sample sequenced in a study of T cells after yellow fever vaccination. TCRdb called the 5' RACE reads again in MiXCR, with one record for every CDR3 protein. The sample holds approximately 70,000 distinct CDR3 sequences, around 7% seen once. Sequencing used CD8+ T cells sorted from PBMCs, obtained about 49 days after the first yellow fever vaccination. These receptors were collected from a man between 18 and 35 years old who received the YFV17D yellow fever vaccine.

On this clonotype itself: Compared with germline, one end of the junction differs, possibly owing to a read error. J is TRBJ1-4 and V is TRBV15; D might be TRBD1 (5 bases). This CDR3 has 15 residues. Germline CDR1 reads LNHNV; CDR2 reads YYDKDF (reference sequence). Here the CDR3 reads CATKKQETTNGKLFF. CDR3 in DNA: TGTGCCACCAAGAAACAGGAGACAACTAATGGAAAACTGTTTTTT.

Ten or more counts support this clonotype. This chain connects TRBV12-3 or TRBV12-4 to TRBJ1-3; the match to TRBD1 covers 8 bases. The CDR3 extends over 15 amino acids. Trimming cost V 7 bases and J 2 bases; bases outside gene matches: 7. The CDR3 here is CASTSGTGTGNTIYF. CDR3 nucleotide sequence: TGTGCCAGCACCTCCGGGACAGGTACTGGAAACACCATATATTTT.

Ten or more counts support this clonotype. At one of its ends the junction is not consistent with the germline gene, which may arise from a read error. This chain's CDR3 is CASSRGTAGGPTNTGELFF. CDR3 coding DNA: TGTGCTAGCAGCAGGGGGACGGCGGGGGGTCCAACAAACACCGGGGAGCTGTTTTTT. The chain is built from TRBV7-7 and TRBJ2-2; possibly TRBD2 for D (8 bases). This CDR3 spans 19 amino acids. Germline CDR1 SSHAT, CDR2 FNYEAQ (reference sequence).

This clonotype was picked up a small number of times. The DNA of the CDR3 is TGCGCCAGCAGCGCCGGACCGGGACGGAGCTCCTACAATGAGCAGTTCTTC. This gives the protein CASSAGPGRSSYNEQFF. The chain uses TRBV5-1 and TRBJ2-1, with D tentatively TRBD1 or TRBD2 (5 bases each). Trimming removed 4 bases at V and 0 bases at J, with 17 bases between. Germline lookup yields CDR1 SGHRS and CDR2 YFSETQ. The CDR3 is 17 amino acids.

V usage is TRBV7-8 and J usage is TRBJ2-7, with 8 bases matching TRBD1. Trimming cost V 5 bases and J 3 bases; bases outside gene matches: 9. Looked up from germline, CDR1 is SGHVS and CDR2 is FQNEAQ. The CDR3 has 15 amino acids. Here the CDR3 DNA reads TGTGCCAGCAGCAAAGAGCAGGGGGCGTACTACGAGCAGTACTTC. It encodes CASSKEQGAYYEQYF.

Comment on this clonotype: A clone one base away is much larger, so this may be a read error. The chain has TRBV6-2 or TRBV6-3 and TRBJ1-2; D remains unclear. Germline CDR1 MNHEY, CDR2 SVGEGT. This CDR3 is built from 13 residues. The CDR3 is CASSYADNYGYAF. The CDR3 DNA follows: TGTGCCAGCAGTTACGCAGATAACTATGGCTACGCCTTC.

This clonotype was counted at least ten times. The chain joins TRBV29-1 to TRBJ1-1, with D hard to call. CDR1 is SQVTM, CDR2 ANQGSEA, per germline. With 0 bases removed from V and 6 bases from J, the gap between germline ends came to 11 bases. The CDR3 consists of 13 residues. In DNA, the CDR3 is TGCAGCGTTGAAGACGCAGGTTCTGCTGAAGCTTTCTTT. This translates into CSVEDAGSAEAFF.

The chain combines TRBV20-1 with TRBJ2-2; D uncertain. The CDR3 loop spans 13 amino acids. V was pared by 4 bases and J by 1 base, with 7 bases between. CDR1 DFQATT and CDR2 SNEGSKA come from the germline V gene (reference sequence). DNA for the CDR3: TGCAGTGCTATCAACAAGAACACCGGGGAGCTGTTTTTT. Its protein is CSAINKNTGELFF.

This clonotype was detected ten times or more. The chain employs TRBV12-3 or TRBV12-4 and TRBJ2-7, with 8 nucleotides matching TRBD1. V lost 5 bases to trimming and J lost 6 bases; unmatched junction nucleotides: 9. The CDR3 consists of 14 residues. The CDR3: CASSGTGLTSEQYV. The CDR3 DNA follows: TGTGCCAGCAGTGGGACAGGCCTCACTTCCGAGCAGTACGTC.

This clonotype has ten or more counts. V and J are TRBV28 and TRBJ2-7; D unresolved. Trimming took 5 bases from V and 4 from J, leaving 6 bases between them. The CDR3 runs to 11 residues. Germline V gene data show CDR1 as MDHEN and CDR2 as SYDVKM. CDR3 region: CASSRGYEQYV. CDR3 in DNA: TGTGCCAGCAGTCGTGGATACGAGCAGTACGTC.

This clonotype was counted only a few times. This chain uses TRBV5-6 with TRBJ2-1, with a possible D match to TRBD1 (5 bases). Germline V gives CDR1 SGHDT, CDR2 YYEEEE. Trimming cost V 4 bases and J 6 bases, with 8 bases left between them. The CDR3 runs to 12 residues. CDR3 nucleotide sequence: TGTGCCAGCAGCGTGCAGGGCAATGAGCAGTTCTTC. It translates to CASSVQGNEQFF. Full variable domain (missing parts from reference TRBV5-6 and TRBJ2-1): DAGVTQSPTHLIKTRGQQVTLRCSPKSGHDTVSWYQQALGQGPQFIFQYYEEEERQRGNFPDRFSGHQFPNYSSELNVNALLLGDSALYLCASSVQGNEQFFGPGTRLTVL.

At least ten counts were recorded for this clonotype. The chain is built from TRBV4-1 and TRBJ2-1; 12 bases are a match to TRBD2. Germline CDR1 MGHRA, CDR2 YSYEKL. J was trimmed by 8 bases and V by 0 bases; bases with no gene match: 8. CDR3 length equals 17 residues. This chain's CDR3 is CASSQEALAGGYDEQFF. In DNA, the CDR3 is TGCGCCAGCAGCCAAGAGGCCCTAGCGGGGGGGTATGATGAGCAGTTCTTC.

CDR3 protein: CASSLPGLAETQYF. The CDR3 DNA is TGTGCCAGCAGCTTACCGGGACTAGCAGAGACCCAGTACTTC. The J gene is TRBJ2-5, the V gene TRBV7-9, with TRBD2 identical over 9 bases. CDR1 is SEHNR, CDR2 FQNEAQ, per germline (reference sequence). CDR3 length: 14 residues. J was trimmed by 4 bases and V by 2 bases; bases with no gene match: 2.

This clonotype was seen more than once but under ten times. The chain combines TRBV4-1 with TRBJ2-3, with 8 positions matching TRBD2. The V gene's germline CDR1 is MGHRA and CDR2 YSYEKL. The J segment lost 4 bases and the V segment lost 0 bases, leaving 9 bases of the junction unmatched. This CDR3 comprises 17 residues. The CDR3 region has the DNA TGCGCCAGCAGCCAAGAATTAGGTCGGGGGGGCTCAGATACGCAGTATTTT. This translates into CASSQELGRGGSDTQYF.

This clonotype was seen a handful of times. The J gene is TRBJ1-2, the V gene TRBV7-9, with unresolved D. Trimming cost V 5 bases and J 6 bases, with 7 bases left between them. The CDR3 runs 11 residues. The germline V gene encodes CDR1 SEHNR and CDR2 FQNEAQ (reference sequence). The CDR3 sequence: CASSTRDGYTF. The CDR3 DNA follows: TGTGCCAGCAGCACACGGGATGGCTACACCTTC.

This clonotype has at least ten counts. The chain employs TRBV20-1 and TRBJ2-1; D not resolved. The CDR3 runs to 15 residues. Germline V lookup: CDR1 DFQATT, CDR2 SNEGSKA (reference sequence). The V and J ends lost 0 bases and 4 bases respectively, with 13 bases between them. The CDR3 protein is CSARDLADWYNEQFF. In nucleotides, the CDR3 is TGCAGTGCTAGAGATCTTGCAGACTGGTACAATGAGCAGTTCTTC.

The chain employs TRBV29-1 and TRBJ2-5; no definite D call. Deletions cut 6 bases from V and 7 bases from J, with 18 bases between. The CDR3 sequence is 13 residues long. Germline lookup yields CDR1 SQVTM and CDR2 ANQGSEA. CDR3 region: CSVFFGPTGTQYF. In DNA form, the CDR3 reads TGCAGCGTATTCTTTGGCCCCACGGGGACCCAGTACTTC. The full variable domain, with the rest looked up from reference TRBV29-1 and TRBJ2-5, is SAVISQKPSRDICQRGTSLTIQCQVDSQVTMMFWYRQQPGQSLTLIATANQGSEATYESGFVIDKFPISRPNLTFSTLTVSNMSPEDSSIYLCSVFFGPTGTQYFGPGTRLLVL.

In this sample, this clonotype turned up a few times. The chain uses TRBV4-3 and TRBJ1-1; D gene unclear. The CDR3 has 14 residues. Germline CDR1 reads LGHNA; CDR2 reads YSLEER. Trimming removed 1 base from V and 3 bases from J, with 9 bases in between. CDR3 amino acids: CASSQAKADTEAFF. The CDR3 DNA follows: TGCGCCAGCAGCCAAGCCAAGGCCGACACTGAAGCTTTCTTT.

As regards this clonotype: The junction differs from germline at one of its ends, possibly a read error. The V call is TRBV6-1, the J call TRBJ1-1, with a weak D call TRBD1 (6 bases). The CDR3 has 14 residues. Germline V CDR1 and CDR2: MNHNS, SASEGT. CDR3: CASSRSQGLAEASF. CDR3 DNA sequence: TGTGCCAGCAGTCGCTCTCAGGGGTTGGCTGAAGCTTCCTTT.